The T cell receptor (beta chain) under discussion was sequenced for a study of metastatic and nonmetastatic thyroid tumors. Study details: From malignant and benign thyroid patients, repertoires in blood and in tumor or nodule tissue were compared.

V was pared by 5 bases and J by 4 bases, with 13 bases between. From germline, CDR1 is DFQATT and CDR2 SNEGSKA (reference sequence). This CDR3 region has 13 residues. Points from the study as a whole: Malignant thyroid tumors reportedly had TCR beta diversity that was significantly higher than in benign nodules, in blood and tumor.

Authors' processing steps: For papillary thyroid cancer, a distant-metastasis classifier was constructed from CDR3 differences observed across clinicopathological groups. TCRdb reprocessed the PCR reads via MiXCR. For this entry, the V and J calls and clone size follow TCRdb and not the study's own pipeline. The table records over 30,000 clones, approximately 15% of them present only once. This clone was detected ten times or more. What it binds is unknown. Nobody among the patients had been given any treatment before thyroid surgery. The receptor was derived from a male donor with papillary thyroid cancer or a benign thyroid nodule (not recorded which). Some clones in this sample may be carry-over from other donors' samples. The genes are TRBV20-1 and TRBJ2-3; D gene unclear. The sample consisted of blood. CDR3 in DNA: TGCAGTGCTCCCAACGGTTTCGCAGATACGCAGTATTTT. It specifies CSAPNGFADTQYF.